A selection of T cell receptor beta chains follows, all from one sample in a study of HIV-infected patients and healthy controls. MiXCR was run by TCRdb on the 5' RACE reads, yielding one entry per CDR3 protein. Among roughly 10,000 distinct CDR3 sequences, over 7% were seen once, and the ten largest hold under 6.5%. Sequenced sample: blood. These receptors were collected from an adult in good health. The CDR3 runs from the conserved cysteine through the conserved F or W. The D gene is left open where the match is weak. Part of the rows lack a size; the others show once, few, many or a class for expanded clones.

>-|TRBJ2-5|many|TRBV28
CASSTILGHGQETQYF
TGTGCCAGCAGCACAATTCTTGGACACGGACAAGAGACCCAGTACTTC
>-|TRBJ1-1|many|TRBV5-4
CASRVDLPEAEAFF
TGTGCCAGCAGGGTGGACCTACCCGAGGCTGAAGCTTTCTTT
>-|TRBJ2-3|many|TRBV20-1
CSAALADTQYF
TGCAGTGCGGCACTAGCAGATACGCAGTATTTT
>TRBD2|TRBJ2-3|medium-sized|TRBV2
CASSNRLAGDTQYF
TGTGCCAGCAGTAACAGACTAGCGGGAGATACGCAGTATTTT
>-|TRBJ2-7|many|TRBV29-1
CSVEDDSSYEQYF
TGCAGCGTTGAAGATGATAGCTCCTACGAGCAGTACTTC
>TRBD2|TRBJ2-7|medium-sized|TRBV3-1
CASSHSGPYEQYF
TGTGCCAGCAGCCATAGCGGGCCCTACGAGCAGTACTTC
>-|TRBJ1-1|many|TRBV7-8
CASSLGSGLGAAEAFF
TGTGCCAGCAGCTTAGGGTCAGGGCTGGGTGCGGCTGAAGCTTTCTTT
>-|TRBJ2-3|many|TRBV4-1
CASSQDHSTDTQYF
TGCGCCAGCAGCCAAGATCATAGCACAGATACGCAGTATTTT
>TRBD1|TRBJ2-1|medium-sized|TRBV6-5
CASINTGTGTDEQFF
TGTGCCAGCATCAATACCGGGACAGGGACCGATGAGCAGTTCTTC
>-|TRBJ2-1|medium-sized|TRBV7-6
CASSSVTASNEQFF
TGTGCCAGCAGCTCCGTAACAGCTTCCAATGAGCAGTTCTTC
>TRBD1|TRBJ1-2|medium-sized|TRBV20-1
CSAGQGAAYGYTF
TGCAGTGCTGGACAGGGGGCGGCCTATGGCTACACCTTC
>-|TRBJ2-2|many|TRBV20-1
CSARETGVVTGELFF
TGCAGTGCTAGAGAAACCGGGGTAGTCACCGGGGAGCTGTTTTTT
>-|TRBJ2-3|medium-sized|TRBV20-1
CSASPAASSTDTQYF
TGCAGTGCTTCCCCAGCGGCTTCTAGCACAGATACGCAGTATTTT
>TRBD2|TRBJ2-3|many|TRBV4-2
CASSQEAVLAGVDTQYF
TGTGCCAGCAGCCAAGAGGCTGTTCTAGCGGGGGTGGATACGCAGTATTTT
>-|TRBJ2-3|medium-sized|TRBV7-2
CASSFRRASSTDTQYF
TGTGCCAGCAGCTTTCGTCGGGCTAGCTCCACAGATACGCAGTATTTT
>-|TRBJ2-7|-|TRBV3-1
CASSRGRLYEQYF
TGTGCCAGCAGCCGAGGCAGGCTCTACGAGCAGTACTTC
>-|TRBJ1-1|few|TRBV6-1
CASSSTRGAFAEAFF
TGTGCCAGCAGTTCAACGCGGGGGGCATTCGCTGAAGCTTTCTTT